The T cell receptor (beta chain) under discussion was sequenced for a study of T cell repertoires in cytomegalovirus infection. Study-wide results and limits: The study identified carriers of CMV plus the relevant HLA from cumulative public TCR beta family frequency.

TCRdb analysed the reads with MiXCR anew, one entry per CDR3 protein. Counted here are 250,000 to 300,000 distinct CDR3 sequences, approximately 10% occurring once; the ten biggest clones make up about 15%. The sample holds many counts of this clonotype. What it recognizes is unknown. The TCR originated in a human donor in good health (CMV status not recorded). Some clones in this sample may be carry-over from other donors' samples. The specimen sequenced was PBMCs.

The CDR3 loop reads CASSLGQANYGYTF. The CDR3 DNA follows: TGTGCCAGCAGTCTCGGGCAAGCTAACTATGGCTACACCTTC. J is TRBJ1-2 and V is TRBV7-2; D unresolved. The CDR3 consists of 14 residues. V was trimmed by 6 bases and J by 0 bases, leaving 11 bases between them. Germline V lookup: CDR1 SGHTA, CDR2 FQGNSA.